These 32 T cell receptor beta chains came from one sample sequenced in a study of siplizumab effects on memory and regulatory T cells. Here immunoSEQ multiplex PCR was the method, and the copy in TCRdb shows in-frame clones only, minus some. The table shows about 70,000 clones, with 80% to 90% occurring only once. Input material: Tregs sorted from blood. The receptors come from a human donor in good health.

V gene TRBV5-4 combines with J gene TRBJ2-1; the match to TRBD2 covers 13 bases. CDR1 SGHNT and CDR2 YYREEE come from the germline V gene (reference sequence). The V and J ends lost 0 bases and 7 bases, in that order; junction bases with no gene match: 4. The CDR3 totals 16 residues. This CDR3 reads CASSLGLAGGGNEQFF. The DNA for the CDR3 is TGTGCCAGCAGCTTGGGACTAGCGGGAGGAGGGAATGAGCAGTTCTTC.

This CDR3 is CASSQDLQGARGYTF. CDR3 sequence (DNA): TGCGCCAGCAGCCAAGATCTGCAGGGGGCGAGGGGCTACACCTTC. This rearrangement joins TRBV4-3 to TRBJ1-2; 8 positions match TRBD1. Germline assignment: CDR1 LGHNA and CDR2 YSLEER. Trimming removed 0 bases from V and 8 bases from J; junction bases left unmatched: 8. The CDR3 length is 15 residues.

The rearrangement joins TRBV18 to TRBJ2-7; TRBD2 is a possible D gene (5 bases). Trimming cost V 2 bases and J 0 bases, with 11 bases left between them. Per the germline V gene, CDR1 is KGHSH and CDR2 is LQKENI. CDR3 size: 15 residues. The CDR3 is CASSPSPGISYEQYF. CDR3 nucleotide sequence: TGTGCCAGCTCACCAAGTCCGGGGATCTCCTACGAGCAGTACTTC.

The CDR3 region is CASSIDHGPGPQHF. Written as DNA, the CDR3 is TGTGCCAGTAGTATAGATCACGGCCCAGGCCCCCAGCATTTT. The rearrangement links TRBV19 to TRBJ1-5, with unresolved D. V gave up 0 bases and J gave up 10 bases, with 13 bases separating them. From germline, CDR1 is LNHDA and CDR2 SQIVND (reference sequence). The CDR3 spans 14 residues.

This chain connects TRBV7-9 to TRBJ2-5; 13 bases are shared with TRBD2. The germline V gene has CDR1 SEHNR and CDR2 FQNEAQ (reference sequence). CDR3 length: 15 residues. J gave up 1 base and V 5 bases, and 1 base lay outside the gene matches. The CDR3 DNA reads as TGTGCCAGCAGCCGGACTAGCGGGGGCCAAGAGACCCAGTACTTC. Amino acids: CASSRTSGGQETQYF.

V is TRBV19 and J is TRBJ1-5; 8 bases fit TRBD1. There are 14 residues in the CDR3. Germline lookup yields CDR1 LNHDA and CDR2 SQIVND (reference sequence). The V segment lost 6 bases and the J segment 7 bases; nucleotides outside the gene matches: 8. DNA of the CDR3: TGTGCCAGTAGGCAACAGGGGGAAAAACAGCCCCAGCATTTT. Amino acid sequence: CASRQQGEKQPQHF.

This sequence joins TRBV6-1 and TRBJ2-7; 9 nucleotides align to TRBD1. Germline V gene sequence: CDR1 MNHNS, CDR2 SASEGT. The CDR3 totals 15 residues. V lost 1 base, J lost 3 bases, and 4 bases stayed unmatched. DNA of the CDR3: TGTGCCAGCAGTGAAGGGACAGGGGTTATCTACGAGCAGTACTTC. It specifies CASSEGTGVIYEQYF.

The chain combines TRBV5-1 with TRBJ2-3, with TRBD2 matching 7 bases. The CDR3 sequence is 15 residues long. V dropped 1 base and J dropped 2; count of bases not matched to a gene: 4. Germline V gene lookup returns CDR1 SGHRS and CDR2 YFSETQ. CDR3 protein: CASSLLRDYTDTQYF. The CDR3 nucleotides are TGCGCCAGCAGCTTGCTCAGGGACTACACAGATACGCAGTATTTT.

This clone was counted once. V gene TRBV5-4 combines with J gene TRBJ2-5, with D possibly TRBD1 on 6 matching bases. V was pared by 4 bases and J by 5 bases, with 15 bases between. This CDR3 is 14 amino acids long. The germline gives CDR1 SGHNT, CDR2 YYREEE (reference sequence). DNA of the CDR3: TGTGCCAGCAGCCTGGGGCAGGGGCGGGAGACCCAGTACTTC. It codes for CASSLGQGRETQYF.

This clone was found a few times. J is TRBJ2-6 and V is TRBV30; D remains unclear. This CDR3 has 15 amino acids. Germline V CDR1 and CDR2: GTSNPN, SVGIG (reference sequence). V was trimmed by 2 bases and J by 2 bases, leaving 10 bases between them. The CDR3 DNA sequence: TGTGCCTGGAGTCCGGTATTGACTGGGGCCAACGTCCTGACTTTC. It yields the protein CAWSPVLTGANVLTF.

About this clone itself: This CDR3 is also generated by other DNA sequences in the sample. V gene TRBV5-1 combines with J gene TRBJ2-3; D is perhaps TRBD2 (6 bases). CDR1 is SGHRS, CDR2 YFSETQ, per germline. Trimming shortened V by 0 bases and J by 3 bases, and 8 bases separated the two germline ends. CDR3 length equals 14 residues. This chain's CDR3 is CASSLAGRTDTQYF. CDR3 coding DNA: TGCGCCAGCAGCTTGGCAGGGAGGACAGATACGCAGTATTTT. The full variable domain, completed using reference TRBV5-1 and TRBJ2-3, is KAGVTQTPRYLIKTRGQQVTLSCSPISGHRSVSWYQQTPGQGLQFLFEYFSETQRNKGNFPGRFSGRQFSNSRSEMNVSTLELGDSALYLCASSLAGRTDTQYFGPGTRLTVL.

CDR3 DNA sequence: TGTGCCATCCAGGACGGTTTTAGTCAGCCCCAGCATTTT. Residues: CAIQDGFSQPQHF. The V and J genes are TRBV6-1 and TRBJ1-5; D gene unclear. Per germline, CDR1 MNHNS and CDR2 SASEGT. This CDR3 region has 13 residues. V gave up 10 bases and J gave up 6 bases, with 16 bases separating them.

The chain combines TRBV5-4 with TRBJ1-1; D is possibly TRBD1 (5 bases). This CDR3 comprises 13 residues. The V end lost 1 base, the J end lost 4 bases, and 8 bases lay between the germline ends. The germline gives CDR1 SGHNT, CDR2 YYREEE (reference sequence). The chain's CDR3 is CASSLQGGTEAFF. DNA of the CDR3: TGTGCCAGCAGCTTGCAGGGCGGCACTGAAGCTTTCTTT.

J is TRBJ2-2 and V is TRBV5-1; 11 bases agree with TRBD2. Per the germline V gene, CDR1 is SGHRS and CDR2 is YFSETQ. V was clipped by 6 bases and J by 5 bases; unmatched bases: 6. The CDR3 sequence is 15 residues long. The DNA for the CDR3 is TGCGCCAGCACCCAAACTAGCGGGAGAACCGGGGAGCTGTTTTTT. As protein: CASTQTSGRTGELFF.

In this sample, this clone turned up a few times. The chain couples TRBV10-3 to TRBJ2-7; D might be TRBD1 or TRBD2, each matching 6 bases. V shed 7 bases and J shed 8 bases, with 12 bases lying between them. The germline CDR1 and CDR2 sequences are ENHRY and SYGVKD. This CDR3 is built from 11 residues. The CDR3 region is CAIKGGSQQYF. The CDR3 coding sequence is TGTGCCATCAAGGGGGGCTCTCAGCAGTACTTC.

The chain joins TRBV7-9 to TRBJ2-3, with 8 bases identical to TRBD2. CDR1 and CDR2 from the germline V gene are SEHNR and FQNEAQ (reference sequence). The CDR3 runs to 16 residues. After removal of 5 bases from V and 1 base from J, the junction contained 8 bases not matched to a gene. This chain's CDR3 is CASSMKAGVGTDTQYF. In DNA form, the CDR3 reads TGTGCCAGCAGCATGAAAGCGGGAGTGGGCACAGATACGCAGTATTTT.

J is TRBJ1-2 and V is TRBV5-1; D not resolved. The V and J ends lost 0 bases and 8 bases respectively, with 11 bases between them. This CDR3 is built from 13 residues. Germline V gives CDR1 SGHRS, CDR2 YFSETQ. This CDR3 is CASSLVWEGGYTF. Here the CDR3 DNA reads TGCGCCAGCAGCTTGGTTTGGGAAGGAGGCTACACCTTC.

This clone showed up just once. The chain couples TRBV29-1 to TRBJ1-2; D may be TRBD1 (5 bases). CDR1 and CDR2 from the germline V gene are SQVTM and ANQGSEA. Trimming removed 4 bases from V and 2 bases from J, with 8 bases in between. The CDR3 extends over 12 amino acids. The CDR3 region is CSVGEGNYGYTF. The CDR3 coding sequence is TGCAGCGTTGGGGAGGGGAACTATGGCTACACCTTC.

In its sample, this clone was seen a few times. V gene TRBV4-1 combines with J gene TRBJ1-2, with TRBD1 matching 8 bases. From germline, CDR1 is MGHRA and CDR2 YSYEKL. CDR3 length: 15 residues. Trimming took 3 bases from V and 8 from J; bases not matched to a gene: 11. This CDR3 is CASSHGQGSQGGYTF. For the CDR3, the DNA is TGCGCCAGCAGCCACGGACAGGGAAGTCAAGGAGGCTACACCTTC.

J is TRBJ2-6 and V is TRBV9; D is uncertain. The CDR3 consists of 15 residues. V lost 3 bases and J 4 bases, leaving 11 bases between the germline ends. The germline CDR1 and CDR2 sequences are SGDLS and YYNGEE. The CDR3 nucleotides are TGTGCCAGCAGCGCCTCAGTTGGGGGGGCCAACGTCCTGACTTTC. Its translation is CASSASVGGANVLTF.

The rearrangement links TRBV5-5 to TRBJ1-4; TRBD1 matches at 7 bases. The CDR3 runs to 13 residues. The V and J ends lost 10 bases and 4 bases, in that order; junction bases with no gene match: 7. CDR1 is SGHKS and CDR2 is YYEKEE in the germline V gene (reference sequence). The CDR3 loop is CASSGQVNEKLFF. In DNA form, the CDR3 reads TGTGCCTCCTCAGGACAGGTTAATGAAAAACTGTTTTTT.

The V and J genes are TRBV7-9 and TRBJ2-7, with 7 bases aligning to TRBD1. The CDR3 covers 13 residues. The V gene's germline CDR1 is SEHNR and CDR2 FQNEAQ (reference sequence). V gave up 5 bases and J gave up 2 bases; unmatched junction bases: 3. DNA for the CDR3: TGTGCCAGCAGCCTGGGGACAGCCTACGAGCAGTACTTC. Translation: CASSLGTAYEQYF.

The chain carries TRBV5-6 and TRBJ1-2, with D unclear. The CDR3 has 14 amino acids. Germline loops: CDR1 SGHDT, CDR2 YYEEEE. Trimming shortened V by 4 bases and J by 0 bases, and 10 bases separated the two germline ends. CDR3 bases: TGTGCCAGCAGCCGTAGCGGGGCTAACTATGGCTACACCTTC. Translated, it gives CASSRSGANYGYTF.

With respect to this clone: A junction end diverges from the germline sequence, so it may reflect a read error. The chain recombines TRBV5-4 with TRBJ2-1, with D unresolved. The CDR3 has 16 residues. Germline CDR1 SGHNT, CDR2 YYREEE (reference sequence). CDR3 in DNA: TGTGCCAGCAGATTGGTCGGGTCCCTATCTGGTAATGAGCAGTTCTTC. This translates into CASRLVGSLSGNEQFF.

For this clone: The germline gene is not matched at one end of the junction; a read error may be the cause. V and J are TRBV10-2 and TRBJ2-7; 10 nucleotides match TRBD2. The CDR3 spans 12 residues. Germline loops: CDR1 WSHSY, CDR2 SAAADI. The CDR3 region has the DNA TGCGCCAGCAGCTCACTAGCGGGGACCATGACCTTC. This translates into CASSSLAGTMTF.

The chain has TRBV11-2 and TRBJ2-7; TRBD1 might be the D (6 bases). This CDR3 is 15 amino acids long. Between the trimmed V and J ends, which lost 5 bases and 3 bases, there was a span of 17 bases. CDR1 is SGHAT and CDR2 is FQNNGV in the germline V gene. DNA of the CDR3: TGTGCCAGCAGCCCGACGGGACATTCGCGCTACGAGCAGTACTTC. Its protein is CASSPTGHSRYEQYF.

The V call is TRBV7-9, the J call TRBJ1-2; perhaps TRBD1 as D (5 bases). This CDR3 is 15 amino acids long. The germline gives CDR1 SEHNR, CDR2 FQNEAQ (reference sequence). V lost 4 bases, J lost 4 bases, and 16 bases lay in between. This CDR3 reads CASSSTGGLIYGYTF. The CDR3 DNA is TGTGCCAGCAGCTCAACCGGGGGGTTGATCTATGGCTACACCTTC.

The CDR3 DNA follows: TGTGCCAGCAGCGTAGTGGCTAGCGGCTACAATGAGCAGTTCTTC. It translates to CASSVVASGYNEQFF. This chain connects TRBV9 to TRBJ2-1, with 7 positions matching TRBD2. Germline V gene lookup returns CDR1 SGDLS and CDR2 YYNGEE. The CDR3 covers 15 residues. The ends lost 0 bases at V and 3 bases at J; junction bases unmatched: 3. The variable domain in full, completed from reference TRBV9 and TRBJ2-1, reads DSGVTQTPKHLITATGQRVTLRCSPRSGDLSVYWYQQSLDQGLQFLIQYYNGEERAKGNILERFSAQQFPDLHSELNLSSLELGDSALYFCASSVVASGYNEQFFGPGTRLTVL.

The rearrangement links TRBV13 to TRBJ2-7; 7 bases fit TRBD2. V dropped 6 bases and J dropped 0; count of bases not matched to a gene: 11. Germline V CDR1 and CDR2: PRHDT, FYEKMQ (reference sequence). CDR3 length: 16 amino acids. The CDR3 here is CASSPAGRASSYEQYF. The CDR3 nucleotides are TGTGCCAGCAGTCCGGCAGGGAGGGCCAGCTCCTACGAGCAGTACTTC.

V usage is TRBV9 and J usage is TRBJ2-3; a possible D gene is TRBD2 (6 bases). The V and J ends lost 0 bases and 0 bases respectively, with 11 bases between them. In germline, CDR1 is SGDLS, CDR2 YYNGEE. CDR3 length: 16 residues. As DNA, the CDR3 is TGTGCCAGCAGCGTAGATGGCGGAGGGAGCACAGATACGCAGTATTTT. Translated, it gives CASSVDGGGSTDTQYF.

The chain recombines TRBV5-1 with TRBJ1-4; D not resolved. This CDR3 has 15 amino acids. Germline V gives CDR1 SGHRS, CDR2 YFSETQ. The V and J ends lost 0 bases and 8 bases respectively, with 14 bases between them. CDR3 sequence reads: CASSLVGSEGEKLFF. As DNA, the CDR3 is TGCGCCAGCAGCTTGGTTGGATCTGAAGGGGAAAAACTGTTTTTT.

The chain recombines TRBV7-3 with TRBJ2-1; D remains unclear. CDR3 length equals 15 residues. The ends were cut back, 3 bases at V and 2 bases at J, with 11 bases in the middle. In germline, CDR1 is SGHTA, CDR2 FQGTGA. CDR3 DNA: TGTGCCAGCAGCTTTCGCTATGGGGCCTACAATGAGCAGTTCTTC. Amino acids: CASSFRYGAYNEQFF.